Listed here is a single T cell receptor beta chain. The record originates from a study of blood T cell repertoires in COVID-19. Study in general: Both acute and convalescent COVID-19 samples were obtained from the United States, Italy and Spain. T cells, B-cell-depleted T cells, or PBMCs supplied cDNA or gDNA.

CDR1 and CDR2 from the germline V gene are SGHTA and FQGNSA. V shed 1 base, J shed 4 bases, and the junction held 4 bases outside the gene matches. There are 16 residues in the CDR3. Assay used: immunoSEQ multiplex PCR; TCRdb lists only in-frame clones, some missing. The sample has about 280,000 clones, approximately 88% seen once. Sequenced material: peripheral blood. V gene TRBV7-2 combines with J gene TRBJ2-5; 12 nucleotides match TRBD2. The sequence was obtained from a man aged 18 to 29 with active or convalescent COVID-19. The CDR3 DNA is TGTGCCAGCAGCTTAGGAAGACTAGCGGGGGCAGAGACCCAGTACTTC. Protein product: CASSLGRLAGAETQYF.